This T cell receptor (beta chain) was found in a study of blood T cell repertoires in COVID-19. Study in general: Sites in the United States, Italy and Spain provided acute and convalescent COVID-19 samples.

Germline values: CDR1 MDHEN, CDR2 SYDVKM. The CDR3 has 16 residues. V was pared by 6 bases and J by 3 bases, with 12 bases of the junction left unmatched. This clone was observed once. The protocol was immunoSEQ multiplex PCR, while the TCRdb copy is restricted to in-frame clones and leaves out a portion. The data hold about 190,000 clones, with 70% to 85% observed a single time. V and J are TRBV28 and TRBJ2-7; TRBD2 aligns across 9 bases. This clonotype originated in a woman aged 50 to 65 with acute or convalescent COVID-19. The sample comprised peripheral blood. The CDR3 protein is CASSLGASGNFYEQYF. CDR3 nucleotide sequence: TGTGCCAGCAGCCTCGGGGCTAGCGGGAATTTCTACGAGCAGTACTTC.